A single sample gave rise to the 28 T cell receptor beta chains below, sequenced in a study of beta chain features in type 1 diabetes. The study reverse transcribed the entire isolated RNA, so it sequenced expressed TCRB transcripts. The data were produced by immunoSEQ multiplex PCR, yet TCRdb's version contains in-frame clones alone and is incomplete. The data contain 140,000 to 150,000 clones, about an eighth of them singletons. No antigen has been identified for these receptors. Study-level points and caveats: All four CD4+ subsets of Type 1 diabetes patients contained TCRB CDR3s that were moderately but significantly shorter.

Sequencing was done on a sample of central memory CD4+ T cells from blood. All receptors derive from a man aged 18 to 29 with type 1 diabetes.

V usage is TRBV6-1 and J usage is TRBJ2-7, with unresolved D. The germline V gene encodes CDR1 MNHNS and CDR2 SASEGT. Trimming removed 2 bases at V and 5 bases at J, with 7 bases between. The CDR3 loop spans 12 amino acids. Written as DNA, the CDR3 is TGTGCCAGCAGTGAAAGTCTGGACGAGCAGTACTTC. The encoded protein is CASSESLDEQYF.

This chain uses TRBV7-2 with TRBJ1-2; no clear D. The CDR3 is made up of 11 amino acids. Germline V lookup: CDR1 SGHTA, CDR2 FQGNSA. The V and J ends lost 5 bases and 3 bases respectively, with 4 bases between them. The chain's CDR3 is CASSRHYGYTF. CDR3 DNA sequence: TGTGCCAGCAGCCGACACTATGGCTACACCTTC.

This clone appeared a few times. V and J are TRBV5-1 and TRBJ1-4; the D gene is possibly TRBD1 (6 bases). This CDR3 contains 12 residues. CDR1 is SGHRS, CDR2 YFSETQ, per germline. Trimming removed 4 bases from V and 8 bases from J, with 9 bases in between. CDR3 DNA: TGCGCCAGCAGCGAGGGGGGAGAAAAACTGTTTTTT. It codes for CASSEGGEKLFF.

Turning to this clone: The same CDR3 arises from other DNA sequences in this sample as well. V is TRBV29-1 and J is TRBJ2-1, with D possibly matching TRBD2 (7 bases). V lost 4 bases to trimming and J lost 10 bases, with 11 bases between them. The CDR3 is 11 amino acids. From germline, CDR1 is SQVTM and CDR2 ANQGSEA. The CDR3 sequence: CSVGTGGEQFF. The DNA of the CDR3 is TGCAGCGTTGGAACGGGGGGCGAGCAGTTCTTC.

The sample holds a few counts of this clone. The chain couples TRBV30 to TRBJ2-1; a weak D match, TRBD1 (5 bases). This CDR3 has 14 amino acids. Trimming left V 2 bases short and J 7 bases short, with 15 bases between. CDR1 and CDR2 (germline): GTSNPN, SVGIG (reference sequence). CDR3 in amino acids: CAWSQWAGLNEQFF. CDR3 DNA sequence: TGTGCCTGGAGTCAGTGGGCAGGGTTAAATGAGCAGTTCTTC.

The V gene is TRBV18, the J gene TRBJ1-2, with 8 bases identical to TRBD1. CDR3 length: 14 amino acids. Per the germline V gene, CDR1 is KGHSH and CDR2 is LQKENI. The V and J ends lost 1 base and 8 bases, in that order; junction bases with no gene match: 6. The CDR3 sequence is CASSPQSRGHGYTF. DNA of the CDR3: TGTGCCAGCTCACCACAGAGCAGGGGGCACGGCTACACCTTC.

Only a few counts were recorded for this clone. The V gene is TRBV19, the J gene TRBJ2-1; 8 bases fit TRBD1. Per the germline V gene, CDR1 is LNHDA and CDR2 is SQIVND (reference sequence). V shed 5 bases, J shed 9 bases, and the junction held 3 bases outside the gene matches. This CDR3 comprises 12 residues. Here the CDR3 DNA reads TGTGCCAGTAGTGGACAGGGCTTTGAGCAGTTCTTC. The encoded protein is CASSGQGFEQFF.

This clone has more than one count but fewer than ten. The chain links TRBV4-2 to TRBJ2-2, with D possibly matching TRBD1 (5 bases). The CDR3 length is 17 residues. Germline CDR1 is LGHNA and CDR2 is YNFKEQ. V lost 0 bases, J lost 0 bases, and 11 bases lay in between. Written as DNA, the CDR3 is TGTGCCAGCAGCCAAGATGGAACAGGCGCGAACACCGGGGAGCTGTTTTTT. Its protein is CASSQDGTGANTGELFF.

This clone was seen only a few times. The genes are TRBV18 and TRBJ1-1, with D perhaps TRBD1 (5 bases). Trimming stripped 6 bases from V and 8 bases from J, with 19 bases between. This CDR3 is built from 14 residues. Germline-derived CDR1 and CDR2 are KGHSH and LQKENI. The CDR3: CASSPTGGRAEAFF. CDR3 coding DNA: TGTGCCAGCTCCCCGACGGGGGGTAGAGCAGAAGCTTTCTTT.

The table lists this clone with a few counts. This chain links TRBV9 with TRBJ1-6; a weak D match, TRBD1 (5 bases). Deletions cut 3 bases from V and 7 bases from J, with 14 bases between. The CDR3 covers 15 residues. Germline V gene lookup returns CDR1 SGDLS and CDR2 YYNGEE. CDR3 nucleotide sequence: TGTGCCAGCAGCGGTCTCGGGACGACCAATTCACCCCTCCACTTT. This gives the protein CASSGLGTTNSPLHF.

The sample holds a few counts of this clone. The chain uses TRBV30 and TRBJ2-5; perhaps TRBD2 as D (6 bases). Per the germline V gene, CDR1 is GTSNPN and CDR2 is SVGIG (reference sequence). The CDR3 sequence is 13 residues long. V was trimmed by 3 bases and J by 5 bases, leaving 13 bases between them. This CDR3 reads CAWRWRAVETQYF. The CDR3 coding sequence is TGTGCCTGGAGGTGGAGGGCTGTGGAGACCCAGTACTTC.

CDR3 sequence: CASSYEGLGYGYTF. CDR3 in DNA: TGTGCCAGCAGTTACGAGGGGTTAGGCTATGGCTACACCTTC. The V and J genes are TRBV6-5 and TRBJ1-2; tentative D call: TRBD1 (5 bases). The V and J ends lost 2 bases and 4 bases respectively, with 11 bases between them. Germline V gene sequence: CDR1 MNHEY, CDR2 SVGAGI. The CDR3 sequence is 14 residues long.

This clone appeared many times. The chain is built from TRBV7-2 and TRBJ1-1, with 9 bases lining up with TRBD1. CDR1 and CDR2 from the germline V gene are SGHTA and FQGNSA. Trimming took 3 bases from V and 14 from J; bases not matched to a gene: 13. CDR3 length equals 14 residues. The CDR3 protein is CASSFRVSDRGVFF. In DNA, the CDR3 is TGTGCCAGCAGCTTTAGGGTGTCGGACAGGGGAGTATTCTTT.

The V and J genes are TRBV5-1 and TRBJ2-7; D gene unclear. V lost 0 bases and J lost 7, with 11 bases in between. The CDR3 is 13 amino acids. Germline V gene data show CDR1 as SGHRS and CDR2 as YFSETQ. In nucleotides, the CDR3 is TGCGCCAGCAGCTTGGGACAAATGCCTGAGCAGTACTTC. Translation: CASSLGQMPEQYF.

The CDR3: CASSIVGGRRETQYF. In DNA, the CDR3 is TGTGCCAGTAGTATAGTCGGGGGTAGACGAGAGACCCAGTACTTC. The V and J genes are TRBV19 and TRBJ2-5, with D possibly TRBD2 on 6 matching bases. The V and J ends lost 1 base and 4 bases respectively, with 13 bases between them. In germline, CDR1 is LNHDA, CDR2 SQIVND (reference sequence). The CDR3 is 15 residues long.

About this clone itself: Additional DNA sequences in this sample encode the identical CDR3. V gene TRBV28 combines with J gene TRBJ1-1; weak D call: TRBD1 (5 bases). Germline V gene lookup returns CDR1 MDHEN and CDR2 SYDVKM. The CDR3 length is 13 residues. Deletions cut 4 bases from V and 4 bases from J, with 10 bases between. The CDR3 sequence: CASSSGSRTEAFF. The CDR3, as DNA: TGTGCCAGCAGTTCAGGGTCGCGCACTGAAGCTTTCTTT.

A word on this clone: One junction end disagrees with the germline gene, perhaps due to a read error. The V gene is TRBV11-2, the J gene TRBJ2-5; 8 bases fit TRBD2. The CDR3 has 17 amino acids. The V gene's germline CDR1 is SGHAT and CDR2 FQNNGV. The CDR3 spells CASSLEQERGPSGAQYF. CDR3 nucleotides: TGTGCCAGCAGCCTAGAACAGGAGCGGGGGCCCTCCGGGGCCCAGTACTTC.

This clone was counted between two and nine times. The CDR3 here is CASSAATGETNEKLFF. Here the CDR3 DNA reads TGTGCCAGCAGCGCCGCGACAGGGGAGACTAATGAAAAACTGTTTTTT. The chain uses TRBV9 and TRBJ1-4; 8 bases align to TRBD1. The V segment lost 3 bases and the J segment 2 bases; nucleotides outside the gene matches: 6. Germline lookup yields CDR1 SGDLS and CDR2 YYNGEE. The CDR3 runs to 16 residues. Full variable domain (rest looked up from reference TRBV9 and TRBJ1-4): DSGVTQTPKHLITATGQRVTLRCSPRSGDLSVYWYQQSLDQGLQFLIQYYNGEERAKGNILERFSAQQFPDLHSELNLSSLELGDSALYFCASSAATGETNEKLFFGSGTQLSVL.

The sample holds a few counts of this clone. The rearrangement joins TRBV4-1 to TRBJ1-6, with D maybe TRBD1 (5 bases). This CDR3 comprises 17 residues. Germline lookup yields CDR1 MGHRA and CDR2 YSYEKL. Deletions cut 3 bases from V and 10 bases from J, with 22 bases between. The CDR3 is CASSQIGEALGGSPLHF. The CDR3 DNA reads TGCGCCAGCAGCCAGATAGGGGAGGCTTTGGGAGGGTCACCCCTCCACTTT.

DNA for the CDR3: TGTGCCAGCAGTTTAGCGACCCATTTGGATACGCAGTATTTT. It codes for CASSLATHLDTQYF. This rearrangement joins TRBV28 to TRBJ2-3; D not resolved. The length of the CDR3 is 14 residues. CDR1 MDHEN and CDR2 SYDVKM come from the germline V gene. Trimming took 2 bases from V and 6 from J, leaving 12 bases between them.

The chain uses TRBV25-1 and TRBJ1-1, with D perhaps matching TRBD1 (6 bases). The CDR3 loop spans 14 amino acids. Trimming removed 4 bases from V and 5 bases from J, with 14 bases in between. Looked up from germline, CDR1 is MGHDK and CDR2 is SYGVNS. The CDR3 DNA reads TGTGCCAGCAGTGCCCCACAGGGTCGGACTGAAGCTTTCTTT. Its protein product is CASSAPQGRTEAFF.

This clone was observed a handful of times. V usage is TRBV29-1 and J usage is TRBJ2-7, with D unclear. The CDR3 has 14 amino acids. The germline gives CDR1 SQVTM, CDR2 ANQGSEA. V dropped 4 bases and J dropped 4 bases, with 17 bases sitting between them. The CDR3 DNA reads TGCAGCGTTGGCCGGGTGGGTCCTCTATACGAGCAGTACTTC. This encodes CSVGRVGPLYEQYF.

This chain uses TRBV4-2 with TRBJ1-5; D call uncertain. Trimming stripped 3 bases from V and 5 bases from J, with 5 bases between. The germline CDR1 and CDR2 sequences are LGHNA and YNFKEQ. CDR3 length equals 12 residues. This CDR3 reads CASSQGDQPQHF. DNA of the CDR3: TGTGCCAGCAGCCAGGGAGATCAGCCCCAGCATTTT.

This clone was counted only a few times. This chain links TRBV5-1 with TRBJ2-1, with a tentative D call TRBD1 (6 bases). This CDR3 region has 18 residues. Per the germline V gene, CDR1 is SGHRS and CDR2 is YFSETQ. Trimming shortened V by 0 bases and J by 1 base, and 17 bases separated the two germline ends. The CDR3 DNA follows: TGCGCCAGCAGCTTGGGCCCGAGTACAGGGTTATCCTACAATGAGCAGTTCTTC. This encodes CASSLGPSTGLSYNEQFF. The full variable domain, its missing parts supplied by reference TRBV5-1 and TRBJ2-1, is KAGVTQTPRYLIKTRGQQVTLSCSPISGHRSVSWYQQTPGQGLQFLFEYFSETQRNKGNFPGRFSGRQFSNSRSEMNVSTLELGDSALYLCASSLGPSTGLSYNEQFFGPGTRLTVL.

The V call is TRBV9, the J call TRBJ2-3; 9 nucleotides agree with TRBD2. V lost 6 bases and J lost 4; bases outside the gene matches: 6. The CDR3 length is 14 residues. Germline assignment: CDR1 SGDLS and CDR2 YYNGEE. The CDR3 reads CASTLSGGADTQYF. CDR3 nucleotides: TGTGCCAGCACCCTTAGCGGGGGAGCAGATACGCAGTATTTT.

This chain links TRBV5-6 with TRBJ2-3; D is unresolved. Trimming took 1 base from V and 1 from J, leaving 13 bases between them. Germline CDR1 and CDR2: SGHDT and YYEEEE. This CDR3 is 16 amino acids long. The CDR3 loop reads CASSLRAGWGTDTQYF. The CDR3 DNA reads as TGTGCCAGCAGCTTGCGGGCAGGATGGGGCACAGATACGCAGTATTTT.

The DNA of the CDR3 is TGTGCCTGGAGAAATGTCCAGGGAGGCTACACCTTC. This encodes CAWRNVQGGYTF. The V call is TRBV30, the J call TRBJ1-2; D is possibly TRBD1 (5 bases). V lost 3 bases and J lost 8, with 13 bases in between. CDR3 length: 12 amino acids. Germline values: CDR1 GTSNPN, CDR2 SVGIG (reference sequence).

Regarding this clone: Other nucleotide sequences from this sample produce the same CDR3. V is TRBV9 and J is TRBJ2-7; a weak D match, TRBD1 (5 bases). The V end was cut by 2 bases, the J end by 1 base, with 7 bases between. The CDR3 extends over 13 amino acids. Germline-derived CDR1 and CDR2 are SGDLS and YYNGEE. CDR3 DNA sequence: TGTGCCAGCAGCGTGGGGCCTTCCTACGAGCAGTACTTC. Encoded protein: CASSVGPSYEQYF.